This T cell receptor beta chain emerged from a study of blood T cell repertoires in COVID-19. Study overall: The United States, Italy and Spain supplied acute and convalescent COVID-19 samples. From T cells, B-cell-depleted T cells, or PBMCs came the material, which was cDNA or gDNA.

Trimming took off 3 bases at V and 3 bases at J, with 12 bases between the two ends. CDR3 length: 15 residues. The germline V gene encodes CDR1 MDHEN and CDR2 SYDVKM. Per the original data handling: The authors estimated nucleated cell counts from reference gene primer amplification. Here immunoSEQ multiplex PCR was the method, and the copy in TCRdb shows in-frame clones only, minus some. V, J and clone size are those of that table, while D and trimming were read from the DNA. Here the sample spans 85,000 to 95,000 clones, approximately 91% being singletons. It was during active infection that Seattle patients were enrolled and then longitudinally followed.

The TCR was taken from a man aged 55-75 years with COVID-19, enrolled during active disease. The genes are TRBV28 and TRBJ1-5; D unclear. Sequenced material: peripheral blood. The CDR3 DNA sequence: TGTGCCAGCAGTTTGGTCGGGGTGGACAATCAGCCCCAGCATTTT. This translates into CASSLVGVDNQPQHF.